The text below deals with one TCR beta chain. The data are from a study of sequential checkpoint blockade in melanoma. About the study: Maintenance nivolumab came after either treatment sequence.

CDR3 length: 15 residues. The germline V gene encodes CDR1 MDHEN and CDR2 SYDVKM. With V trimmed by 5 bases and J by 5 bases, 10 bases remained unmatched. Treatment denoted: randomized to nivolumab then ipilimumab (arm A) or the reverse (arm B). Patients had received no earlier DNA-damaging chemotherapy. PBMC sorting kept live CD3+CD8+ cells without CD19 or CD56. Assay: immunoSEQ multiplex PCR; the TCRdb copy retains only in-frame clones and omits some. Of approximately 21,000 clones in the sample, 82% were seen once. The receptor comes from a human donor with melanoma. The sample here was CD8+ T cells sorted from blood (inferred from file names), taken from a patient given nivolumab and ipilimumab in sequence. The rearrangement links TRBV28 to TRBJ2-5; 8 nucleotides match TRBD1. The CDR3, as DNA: TGTGCCAGCAGTGCCCCGGCAGGGGGCGGTGAGACCCAGTACTTC. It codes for CASSAPAGGGETQYF. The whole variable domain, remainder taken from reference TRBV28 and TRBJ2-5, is DVKVTQSSRYLVKRTGEKVFLECVQDMDHENMFWYRQDPGLGLRLIYFSYDVKMKEKGDIPEGYSVSREKKERFSLILESASTNQTSMYLCASSAPAGGGETQYFGPGTRLLVL.